This is a list of T cell receptor beta chains from one sample in a study of CD8+ T cells in alopecia areata. Some clones are missing from TCRdb's copy, which holds only in-frame ones; the method was immunoSEQ multiplex PCR. The data show over 250,000 clones, roughly 60% seen once. The sequencing used CD4+ T cells sorted from blood, collected around week 52, from a patient treated with tofacitinib. The receptors were gathered from a human donor with alopecia areata. CDR3s leave out the opening cysteine and the closing phenylalanine or tryptophan.

V	CDR3
TRBV6-5	ASSYSGQGTYEQY
TRBV6-5	ASRPITSAHGYT
TRBV7-2	ASSLRRGSEQY
TRBV6-5	ARGQGASYEQY
TRBV4-3	ASSQVQGHQPQH
TRBV29-1	SVLFRGLTEAF
TRBV7-8	ASSTTDLNYEQY
TRBV7-2	ASSSGQLSIQY
TRBV11-2	ASSLGQGLSETQY
TRBV25-1	ASSATQGKYEQY
TRBV9	ASSPLPIAGNYNEQF
TRBV7-3	ASSFQGAGTQY
TRBV5-1	ASSSNTGVTYEQY
TRBV7-2	ASSFGLYGYT
TRBV4-3	ASSQEGSSAEAF
TRBV27	ASSPYRGTYEQY
TRBV30	AWGTDRNYGYT
TRBV5-1	ASSPRGRTNTEAF
TRBV6-5	ASRDQGKNSPLH
TRBV9	ASSVGQTEAF
TRBV18	ASSREGTDQETQY
TRBV5-6	ASSLSSGGDA
TRBV30	AWEARGGAVNEQF
TRBV14	ASSQGPATAQY
TRBV11-2	ASERDGAEY
TRBV29-1	SAAATNEKLF
TRBV5-4	ASSPTSGVTYNEQF
TRBV30	AWSVKPLNTEAF
TRBV4-1	ASSQDGLVGNEQF
TRBV6-5	ASSPGPYEQY
TRBV7-7	ASSRVGSRQETQY
TRBV19	ASSKTGGGTDTQY
TRBV5-6	ASSFPSGGTDTQY
TRBV13	ASSLRVGTGTDTQY
TRBV30	AWSVQRYTEAF
TRBV5-1	ASSPGVGNEQF
TRBV30	AWSVNRESTDTQY
TRBV5-1	ASSLGHSNYGYT
TRBV29-1	SAVTGNYEQY
TRBV13	ASSSRVFGYT
TRBV15	ATSRGIGYT
TRBV10-3	AISESTDYGYT
TRBV21-1	ASSKGRGGGYT
TRBV27	ASSPLGQPSDYGYT
TRBV29-1	SVTVAYEQY
TRBV5-1	ASSTLRGVDGANVLT
TRBV30	AWKTGSYEQY
TRBV6-5	ASSYGRGSYNEQF